This passage covers 27 T cell receptor beta chains from one sample sequenced in a study of beta chain features in type 1 diabetes. Sequenced material consisted of expressed TCRB transcripts (all of the isolated RNA was reverse transcribed). Produced via immunoSEQ multiplex PCR; TCRdb's table is partial and in-frame only. In the table there are some 240,000 clones, approximately 10% of which are singletons. The sample consisted of central memory CD4+ T cells from blood. The receptors shown here come from a young man in good health.

The V and J genes are TRBV28 and TRBJ2-1; a possible D gene is TRBD2 (6 bases). The CDR3 totals 14 residues. Trimming took off 6 bases at V and 4 bases at J, with 13 bases between the two ends. The germline gives CDR1 MDHEN, CDR2 SYDVKM. CDR3 in amino acids: CASSSGTSYNEQFF. The DNA of the CDR3 is TGTGCCAGCAGCTCCGGGACTTCATACAATGAGCAGTTCTTC.

The chain has TRBV28 and TRBJ2-2; no reliable D call. V was shortened by 6 bases and J by 6 bases, with 17 bases between the two germline ends. The CDR3 length is 15 residues. The V gene's germline CDR1 is MDHEN and CDR2 SYDVKM. CDR3 DNA: TGTGCCAGCAGCCCCCTTTTCAGCTTGGCCGGGGAGCTGTTTTTT. Translation: CASSPLFSLAGELFF.

In this sample, this clone turned up a few times. The CDR3 loop is CASSLAYTDTQYF. The DNA for the CDR3 is TGTGCCAGCAGCTTAGCCTACACAGATACGCAGTATTTT. The V gene is TRBV7-2, the J gene TRBJ2-3; D not certain. This CDR3 contains 13 residues. Germline CDR1 and CDR2: SGHTA and FQGNSA. Trimming cost V 0 bases and J 2 bases, with 3 bases left between them.

This clone was picked up many times. V and J are TRBV5-4 and TRBJ2-4, with D possibly called TRBD1 or TRBD2 (6 bases each). V dropped 4 bases and J dropped 0 bases, with 14 bases sitting between them. The CDR3 is made up of 16 amino acids. Germline-derived CDR1 and CDR2 are SGHNT and YYREEE (reference sequence). Written as DNA, the CDR3 is TGTGCCAGCAGCCCCCCGGGGGCCCTAGCCAAAAACATTCAGTACTTC. Protein sequence: CASSPPGALAKNIQYF.

The table lists this clone with a few counts. CDR3 nucleotide sequence: TGTGCCAGCAGCGTTGCCGGGACGCCGAACTATGGCTACACCTTC. Translated, it gives CASSVAGTPNYGYTF. The genes are TRBV9 and TRBJ1-2, with D possibly being TRBD1 (5 bases). The germline V gene has CDR1 SGDLS and CDR2 YYNGEE. V was pared by 2 bases and J by 2 bases, with 13 bases between. CDR3 length: 15 amino acids. The full variable domain, its missing parts supplied by reference TRBV9 and TRBJ1-2, is DSGVTQTPKHLITATGQRVTLRCSPRSGDLSVYWYQQSLDQGLQFLIQYYNGEERAKGNILERFSAQQFPDLHSELNLSSLELGDSALYFCASSVAGTPNYGYTFGSGTRLTVV.

At least ten counts were recorded for this clone. The chain is built from TRBV27 and TRBJ2-7; either TRBD1 or TRBD2 may fit D (5 bases each). Looked up from germline, CDR1 is MNHEY and CDR2 is SMNVEV (reference sequence). Trimming left V 5 bases short and J 0 bases short, with 17 bases between. This CDR3 has 16 amino acids. As DNA, the CDR3 is TGTGCCAGCAGTCGATCCTCTACGGGGCGCTCCTACGAGCAGTACTTC. It yields the protein CASSRSSTGRSYEQYF.

Points on this clone: It is unclear where the CDR3 begins or ends on the DNA, so no DNA is shown, and the CDR3 is as TCRdb lists it. The chain employs TRBV21-1 and TRBJ2-7; the table's D gene call, TRBD1, was not cross checked with the DNA. TRBV21-1 is marked as a pseudogene. The CDR3 sequence runs 15 residues, both termini included. This CDR3 is CASSKVGQGSSEQYF.

This clone was seen only a few times. The V call is TRBV6-1, the J call TRBJ1-2; the match to TRBD1 covers 8 bases. V was clipped by 3 bases and J by 7 bases; unmatched bases: 4. The CDR3 runs to 13 residues. Germline loops: CDR1 MNHNS, CDR2 SASEGT. The CDR3 protein is CASSDQGAPGYTF. Here the CDR3 DNA reads TGTGCCAGCAGTGACCAGGGGGCGCCTGGCTACACCTTC.

V usage is TRBV7-2 and J usage is TRBJ1-1; D is undetermined. CDR3 length equals 15 residues. CDR1 SGHTA and CDR2 FQGNSA come from the germline V gene. V was shortened by 2 bases and J by 2 bases, with 12 bases between the two germline ends. The CDR3 spells CASSLFGQSNTEAFF. In DNA, the CDR3 is TGTGCCAGCAGCTTATTTGGGCAGTCTAACACTGAAGCTTTCTTT.

This clone has only a few counts. The chain carries TRBV29-1 and TRBJ2-5; no reliable D call. The CDR3 is made up of 11 amino acids. Germline V gene sequence: CDR1 SQVTM, CDR2 ANQGSEA. The CDR3 here is CGEGVRETQYF. CDR3 nucleotide sequence: TGCGGGGAAGGCGTGAGAGAGACCCAGTACTTC.

CDR3 bases: TGCAGCGGAGGGACAGGACGGAATGAGCAGTTCTTC. Residues: CSGGTGRNEQFF. The V and J genes are TRBV29-1 and TRBJ2-1, with 8 positions matching TRBD1. V trimming: 7 bases; J trimming: 7 bases; junction bases outside the gene matches: 6. Germline-derived CDR1 and CDR2 are SQVTM and ANQGSEA. The CDR3 is made up of 12 amino acids.

The rearrangement links TRBV29-1 to TRBJ2-7, with TRBD2 matching 13 bases. The CDR3 contains 15 residues. V lost 5 bases and J lost 0; bases outside the gene matches: 4. Germline values: CDR1 SQVTM, CDR2 ANQGSEA. The chain's CDR3 is CSVSGTSGASYEQYF. The DNA of the CDR3 is TGCAGCGTTTCAGGGACTAGCGGGGCCTCCTACGAGCAGTACTTC.

This clone was detected only a few times. A much larger clone lies one base from this, so it may be a read error. Other DNA sequences in this sample translate to the same CDR3. The genes are TRBV18 and TRBJ1-4; D is perhaps TRBD1 (6 bases). The germline V gene encodes CDR1 KGHSH and CDR2 LQKENI. This CDR3 spans 13 amino acids. Trimming removed 3 bases at V and 7 bases at J, with 9 bases between. The CDR3 DNA follows: TGTGCCAGCTCACCTGGGACAACTGAAAAACTGTTTTTT. Its translation: CASSPGTTEKLFF.

This clone has just a few counts. An end of the junction differs from the germline gene, which may be a read error. The rearrangement uses TRBV28 and TRBJ2-1; TRBD1 aligns across 9 bases. In germline, CDR1 is MDHEN, CDR2 SYDVKM. The CDR3 consists of 14 residues. CDR3 residues: CASSTTEPGQGPLF. The CDR3 DNA sequence: TGTGCCAGCAGTACTACTGAACCGGGACAGGGACCTCTCTTC.

This clone has just a few counts. The genes are TRBV29-1 and TRBJ2-5; tentative D call: TRBD1 (6 bases). Trimming removed 6 bases from V and 5 bases from J, with 10 bases in between. This CDR3 has 11 amino acids. The germline CDR1 and CDR2 sequences are SQVTM and ANQGSEA. CDR3 coding DNA: TGCAGCGTCTCCCAGGGGGAGACCCAGTACTTC. This gives the protein CSVSQGETQYF.

A few counts support this clone. The rearrangement uses TRBV30 and TRBJ2-5, with D perhaps TRBD2 (6 bases). This CDR3 region has 14 residues. Trimming stripped 4 bases from V and 2 bases from J, with 14 bases between. Per the germline V gene, CDR1 is GTSNPN and CDR2 is SVGIG (reference sequence). Here the CDR3 reads CAWMARGIQETQYF. CDR3 DNA: TGTGCCTGGATGGCGCGGGGTATACAAGAGACCCAGTACTTC.

Ten or more counts support this clone. V and J are TRBV16 and TRBJ1-4; D not certain. V was trimmed by 1 base and J by 5 bases, leaving 5 bases between them. This CDR3 is built from 13 residues. Germline assignment: CDR1 KGHSY and CDR2 FQNENV. CDR3 amino acids: CASSQFENEKLFF. The CDR3 nucleotides are TGTGCCAGCAGCCAATTCGAGAATGAAAAACTGTTTTTT.

This clone was counted between two and nine times. The chain joins TRBV27 to TRBJ2-1; the match to TRBD2 covers 13 bases. This CDR3 contains 15 residues. CDR1 and CDR2 (germline): MNHEY, SMNVEV (reference sequence). Trimming cost V 5 bases and J 6 bases; bases outside gene matches: 4. CDR3 amino acids: CASSPGTSGINEQFF. Here the CDR3 DNA reads TGTGCCAGCAGTCCCGGGACTAGCGGGATCAATGAGCAGTTCTTC.

There are many counts of this clone. The chain recombines TRBV29-1 with TRBJ2-7, with a possible D match to TRBD2 (7 bases). The CDR3 runs 12 residues. Trimming stripped 2 bases from V and 6 bases from J, with 11 bases between. CDR1 and CDR2 (germline): SQVTM, ANQGSEA. The CDR3 nucleotides are TGCAGCGTTGAACAGGGGAGGGGCGAGCAGTACTTC. Translated: CSVEQGRGEQYF.

The rearrangement links TRBV29-1 to TRBJ1-3, with TRBD1 as a possible D gene (6 bases). CDR1 is SQVTM and CDR2 is ANQGSEA in the germline V gene. This CDR3 region has 12 residues. V was shortened by 7 bases and J by 8 bases, with 15 bases between the two germline ends. CDR3 sequence (DNA): TGCAGCGCCGAAGTACAGGGAGACACCATATATTTT. Protein sequence: CSAEVQGDTIYF.

This clone was seen a handful of times. V gene TRBV7-9 combines with J gene TRBJ2-4; D not resolved. V was shortened by 5 bases and J by 0 bases, with 14 bases between the two germline ends. CDR3 length: 16 residues. In germline, CDR1 is SEHNR, CDR2 FQNEAQ (reference sequence). CDR3 amino acids: CASSLIVVQAKNIQYF. DNA of the CDR3: TGTGCCAGCAGCCTCATAGTCGTCCAAGCCAAAAACATTCAGTACTTC.

This clone was seen more than once but under ten times. V is TRBV29-1 and J is TRBJ2-5, with D perhaps TRBD1 (5 bases). The J call may be faulty, since TRBJ2-7 better matches the DNA end. Germline assignment: CDR1 SQVTM and CDR2 ANQGSEA. The CDR3 is 13 amino acids. CDR3 loop: CSVVSGLAYEQYF. The CDR3 region has the DNA TGCAGCGTTGTGTCAGGGTTGGCCTACGAGCAGTACTTC.

CDR3 residues: CASSQDPIDRPGELFF. The CDR3 DNA sequence: TGCGCCAGCAGCCAAGATCCTATCGACCGTCCGGGGGAACTGTTTTTT. The chain recombines TRBV4-3 with TRBJ1-4; D might be TRBD1 (5 bases). The germline CDR1 and CDR2 sequences are LGHNA and YSLEER. The CDR3 runs to 16 residues. Trimming cost V 0 bases and J 12 bases, with 20 bases left between them.

The CDR3 region is CSVVSDLSYEQYF. CDR3 coding DNA: TGCAGCGTTGTGAGCGACCTATCCTACGAGCAGTACTTC. The genes are TRBV29-1 and TRBJ2-7; no clear D. The germline V gene has CDR1 SQVTM and CDR2 ANQGSEA. Trimming stripped 4 bases from V and 1 base from J, with 11 bases between. This CDR3 has 13 amino acids.

Only a few counts were recorded for this clone. A read error may produce the germline difference seen at one junction end. The rearrangement uses TRBV7-9 and TRBJ2-7; tentatively, D is TRBD1 (5 bases). Germline V lookup: CDR1 SEHNR, CDR2 FQNEAQ (reference sequence). The CDR3 contains 12 residues. CDR3 in DNA: TGTGCCAGCGCCTCGATGGGGCGCTACAAGTCCTTC. It yields the protein CASASMGRYKSF.

This clone has only a few counts. The chain couples TRBV5-4 to TRBJ2-2; the D gene could be TRBD1 or TRBD2 (5 bases each). CDR1 and CDR2 (germline): SGHNT, YYREEE (reference sequence). The CDR3 extends over 15 amino acids. V was shortened by 3 bases and J by 6 bases, with 15 bases between the two germline ends. CDR3 protein: CASSSPGTPPGELFF. In DNA, the CDR3 is TGTGCCAGCAGCTCTCCCGGGACCCCCCCCGGGGAGCTGTTTTTT.

This chain uses TRBV10-2 with TRBJ2-1; TRBD2 agrees at 9 bases. Per germline, CDR1 WSHSY and CDR2 SAAADI. The V and J ends lost 0 bases and 9 bases, in that order; junction bases with no gene match: 3. This CDR3 contains 14 residues. The CDR3 loop is CASSESAGGTEQFF. Here the CDR3 DNA reads TGCGCCAGCAGTGAGTCTGCGGGAGGGACTGAGCAGTTCTTC.